This T cell receptor beta chain was captured in a study of blood T cell repertoires in COVID-19. The wider study: Both acute and convalescent COVID-19 samples were obtained from the United States, Italy and Spain. From T cells, B-cell-depleted T cells, or PBMCs came the material, which was cDNA or gDNA.

As processed by the authors: Reference gene primer amplification gave estimated nucleated cell counts. TCRdb's table, derived via immunoSEQ multiplex PCR, lists solely in-frame clones and lacks some. The V and J calls and clone size were taken over from that table, and D and trimming were inferred from the DNA. This sample has tens of thousands of clones, with approximately 79% found just once. Germline CDR1 and CDR2: MGHRA and YSYEKL. The CDR3 covers 17 residues. With 3 bases removed from V and 7 bases from J, the gap between germline ends came to 21 bases. The count of this clone is one. The sequence derives from a man in his 60s with acute or convalescent COVID-19. The chain combines TRBV4-1 with TRBJ1-4, with no clear D. The source material was peripheral blood. CDR3 in DNA: TGCGCCAGCAGCCACATACTACAAAGAAGGCGTTCTGAAAAACTGTTTTTT. Translation gives CASSHILQRRRSEKLFF.